The 21 T cell receptor beta chains reported below all come from one sample, sequenced in a study of identical twins. From the 5' RACE reads, TCRdb called clonotypes with MiXCR, one entry per CDR3 protein. The sample yields approximately 1.8 million distinct CDR3 sequences, 25% to 35% seen once. Sequenced input: cord blood. The receptors here all came from a newborn girl in good health.

The V gene is TRBV4-1, the J gene TRBJ2-3, with a possible D match to TRBD2 (6 bases). The germline V gene encodes CDR1 MGHRA and CDR2 YSYEKL. The CDR3 has 15 amino acids. V was pared by 3 bases and J by 3 bases, with 13 bases between. The CDR3 DNA is TGCGCCAGCAGCCAGGTTAAGCTAGCGACAGATACGCAGTATTTT. Its protein product is CASSQVKLATDTQYF.

V gene TRBV13 combines with J gene TRBJ1-2, with TRBD1 identical over 8 bases. Trimming removed 2 bases from V and 5 bases from J; junction bases left unmatched: 7. This CDR3 has 15 amino acids. Germline V gene sequence: CDR1 PRHDT, CDR2 FYEKMQ (reference sequence). The CDR3 spells CASSLPRTGRYGYTF. The DNA for the CDR3 is TGTGCCAGCAGCTTACCCCGGACAGGGCGGTATGGCTACACCTTC.

The V call is TRBV4-1, the J call TRBJ2-1; 11 bases are a match to TRBD2. The better agreement between TRBJ2-7 and the DNA end casts doubt on the J call. Germline loops: CDR1 MGHRA, CDR2 YSYEKL. The CDR3 is made up of 16 amino acids. The CDR3 sequence is CASSQRGTSGYNEQYF. The CDR3 DNA sequence: TGCGCCAGCAGCCAACGGGGGACTAGCGGCTACAATGAGCAGTACTTC.

The chain is built from TRBV28 and TRBJ1-5, with 7 bases lining up with TRBD1. This CDR3 contains 15 residues. Looked up from germline, CDR1 is MDHEN and CDR2 is SYDVKM. The V segment lost 1 base and the J segment 1 base; nucleotides outside the gene matches: 1. CDR3 DNA sequence: TGTGCCAGCAGTTTATCGGACAGGAGCAATCAGCCCCAGCATTTT. It translates to CASSLSDRSNQPQHF.

This clonotype has only a few counts. The genes are TRBV7-9 and TRBJ2-7, with 8 positions matching TRBD2. CDR1 and CDR2 (germline): SEHNR, FQNEAQ (reference sequence). Trimming removed 5 bases from V and 7 bases from J; junction bases left unmatched: 13. This CDR3 region has 15 residues. CDR3 loop: CASSPTGPREGEQYF. The CDR3 bases are TGTGCCAGCAGCCCCACAGGTCCCCGGGAGGGAGAGCAGTACTTC.

In this sample, this clonotype turned up a few times. The chain employs TRBV12-3 or TRBV12-4 and TRBJ2-3, with 10 positions matching TRBD1. Losses at the gene ends were 6 bases for V and 5 bases for J; bases not matched to a gene: 5. The CDR3 contains 14 residues. CDR3 amino acids: CASSRQGAGDTQYF. The CDR3 DNA follows: TGTGCCAGCAGCAGACAGGGGGCGGGAGATACGCAGTATTTT.

The rearrangement uses TRBV6-1 and TRBJ2-4; no definite D call. Trimming cost V 6 bases and J 13 bases, with 19 bases left between them. The CDR3 totals 13 residues. Germline CDR1 is MNHNS and CDR2 is SASEGT. CDR3: CASSPGPSGEQYF. The CDR3, as DNA: TGTGCCAGCAGCCCAGGTCCCTCCGGAGAGCAGTACTTC.

This clonotype appeared a few times. The chain carries TRBV3-1 and TRBJ1-2; D remains unclear. With 0 bases removed from V and 2 bases from J, the gap between germline ends came to 10 bases. Germline V gene lookup returns CDR1 LGHDT and CDR2 YNNKEL (reference sequence). The CDR3 length is 15 residues. The CDR3 loop is CASSQDGIPNYGYTF. The CDR3 nucleotides read TGTGCCAGCAGCCAAGATGGGATTCCGAACTATGGCTACACCTTC.

This chain uses TRBV30 with TRBJ2-3; the D is unclear. This CDR3 region has 15 residues. V dropped 2 bases and J dropped 5 bases, with 17 bases sitting between them. Germline lookup yields CDR1 GTSNPN and CDR2 SVGIG (reference sequence). CDR3 bases: TGTGCCTGGAGTATTCCGGTGTCGGCCCAAGATACGCAGTATTTT. It specifies CAWSIPVSAQDTQYF.

The V and J genes are TRBV20-1 and TRBJ2-7; D may be TRBD2 (5 bases). Germline lookup yields CDR1 DFQATT and CDR2 SNEGSKA (reference sequence). This CDR3 is built from 11 residues. The V end was cut by 3 bases, the J end by 6 bases, with 9 bases between. CDR3 nucleotides: TGCAGTGCTAGCCGAGGGATCGAGCAGTACTTC. The encoded protein is CSASRGIEQYF.

The rearrangement links TRBV4-2 to TRBJ2-5; 10 bases match TRBD2. The trim removed 3 bases at V and 11 bases at J, leaving 6 bases unmatched. This CDR3 comprises 13 residues. Per the germline V gene, CDR1 is LGHNA and CDR2 is YNFKEQ. CDR3 region: CASSQGTSVGQYF. In nucleotides, the CDR3 is TGTGCCAGCAGCCAGGGGACTAGCGTTGGGCAGTACTTC.

A few counts support this clonotype. The CDR3 DNA reads as TGTGCCAGCTCACCGCAGGAAGTGGAGACCCAGTACTTC. Its translation: CASSPQEVETQYF. V is TRBV18 and J is TRBJ2-5; D ambiguous. V lost 3 bases and J 5 bases, leaving 10 bases between the germline ends. CDR3 size: 13 residues. The germline gives CDR1 KGHSH, CDR2 LQKENI.

This clonotype came up a few times. The chain joins TRBV5-1 to TRBJ1-1; 8 bases map to TRBD1. The CDR3 spans 13 residues. In germline, CDR1 is SGHRS, CDR2 YFSETQ. Trimming removed 3 bases from V and 4 bases from J; junction bases left unmatched: 2. The CDR3 region is CASSYRGFTEAFF. The CDR3 region has the DNA TGCGCCAGCAGCTACAGGGGGTTCACTGAAGCTTTCTTT. The variable domain in full, with the rest retrieved from reference TRBV5-1 and TRBJ1-1, is KAGVTQTPRYLIKTRGQQVTLSCSPISGHRSVSWYQQTPGQGLQFLFEYFSETQRNKGNFPGRFSGRQFSNSRSEMNVSTLELGDSALYLCASSYRGFTEAFFGQGTRLTVV.

This clonotype was observed a single time. A much larger clone lies one base from this, so it may be a read error. V is TRBV5-1 and J is TRBJ2-1, with D unclear. Germline lookup yields CDR1 SGHRS and CDR2 YFSETQ. This CDR3 region has 14 residues. Trimming took 0 bases from V and 10 from J, leaving 14 bases between them. The DNA for the CDR3 is TGCGCCAGCAGCTTGGATCCAGCGCGCTACGAGCAGTTCTTC. This codes for CASSLDPARYEQFF.

This clonotype occurred a few times. V and J are TRBV20-1 and TRBJ2-3, with TRBD2 matching over 10 bases. J was trimmed by 6 bases and V by 0 bases; bases with no gene match: 3. The CDR3 covers 14 residues. The germline CDR1 and CDR2 sequences are DFQATT and SNEGSKA (reference sequence). CDR3 DNA sequence: TGCAGTGCTAGAGATCCGACTAGCGGGGATACGCAGTATTTT. It encodes CSARDPTSGDTQYF.

The sample holds a few counts of this clonotype. This chain uses TRBV4-1 with TRBJ2-1; 8 bases map to TRBD2. Trimming took 0 bases from V and 8 from J; bases not matched to a gene: 3. CDR3 size: 14 residues. The germline gives CDR1 MGHRA, CDR2 YSYEKL. The CDR3: CASSQDERGHEQFF. In DNA form, the CDR3 reads TGCGCCAGCAGCCAAGATGAGCGGGGGCATGAGCAGTTCTTC.

This clonotype was detected a few times. V is TRBV11-2 and J is TRBJ2-5; 7 nucleotides line up with TRBD2. The V segment lost 0 bases and the J segment 13 bases; nucleotides outside the gene matches: 8. Germline-derived CDR1 and CDR2 are SGHAT and FQNNGV. The CDR3 extends over 13 amino acids. This chain's CDR3 is CASSLESGRAAYF. The CDR3 DNA sequence: TGTGCCAGCAGCTTAGAATCAGGGAGGGCCGCGTACTTC.

This clonotype was observed once. The rearrangement links TRBV6-2 or TRBV6-3 to TRBJ2-6, with 10 bases aligning to TRBD2. This CDR3 has 19 residues. The ends lost 6 bases at V and 0 bases at J; junction bases unmatched: 11. Per germline, CDR1 MNHEY and CDR2 SVGEGT. CDR3 loop: CASSFPGLALSSGANVLTF. CDR3 DNA: TGTGCCAGCAGCTTCCCGGGACTAGCGCTGTCCTCTGGGGCCAACGTCCTGACTTTC.

This clonotype was counted only a few times. The J gene is TRBJ2-7, the V gene TRBV6-6; no reliable D call. V dropped 2 bases and J dropped 6 bases, with 8 bases sitting between them. The germline V gene has CDR1 MNHNY and CDR2 SVGAGI (reference sequence). CDR3 length: 12 amino acids. This CDR3 reads CASSYTGTEQYF. CDR3 nucleotide sequence: TGTGCCAGCAGTTACACGGGTACCGAGCAGTACTTC.

The table lists this clonotype with a count of one. V gene TRBV6-5 combines with J gene TRBJ1-6, with D maybe TRBD1 (5 bases). The germline gives CDR1 MNHEY, CDR2 SVGAGI. The length of the CDR3 is 13 residues. Trimming shortened V by 6 bases and J by 9 bases, and 12 bases separated the two germline ends. CDR3 residues: CASRNAGVSPLHF. CDR3 sequence (DNA): TGTGCCAGCAGAAACGCGGGGGTTTCACCCCTCCACTTT.

J is TRBJ2-5 and V is TRBV6-5, with D possibly TRBD2 on 6 matching bases. The ends were cut back, 2 bases at V and 5 bases at J, with 12 bases in the middle. Germline V CDR1 and CDR2: MNHEY, SVGAGI. This CDR3 has 14 residues. CDR3 sequence: CASSYEGGGETQYF. The CDR3 nucleotides are TGTGCCAGCAGTTACGAGGGTGGGGGGGAGACCCAGTACTTC.